The present T cell receptor (beta chain) was sequenced within a study of T-cell memory formation after mild COVID-19. Using constant-segment primers, 5'RACE produced TCR alpha and TCR beta cDNA libraries carrying sample barcodes and UMIs. TCRdb fed the 5' RACE reads into MiXCR, producing one record per CDR3 protein. The sample carries more than 250,000 distinct CDR3 sequences, 16% recorded once. The CDR3 is made up of 14 amino acids. Germline V CDR1 and CDR2: MNHEY, SVGEGT. V was cut by 6 bases and J by 4 bases, with 13 bases left in between. Details on this clonotype: No antigen is known for it.

Notes on the study in general: The CD4+ clones that contracted clustered mainly within CM and EM, and the CD8+ clones concentrated in EMRA. The study found balanced CD4/CD8 in clones contracting day 15 to 85 and a CD4+ lean in later expanders.

The source is a man aged 18 to 29 who had mild COVID-19 (a few samples of this study predate the infection). Cell type and time point are not known. The sequencing sample was made of PBMCs or a T cell subset sorted from them (not recorded which). The V call is TRBV6-2 or TRBV6-3, the J call TRBJ1-5, with D possibly TRBD1 on 6 matching bases. Here the CDR3 reads CASRWTAGNQPQHF. The CDR3 DNA sequence: TGTGCCAGCAGGTGGACAGCGGGAAATCAGCCCCAGCATTTT.